This entry is about one T cell receptor (beta chain). These data belong to a study of cytomegalovirus exposure and HLA in healthy donors. The PCR contained 60 Vbeta and 13 Jbeta primers. Libraries were prepared by immunoSEQ multiplex PCR; TCRdb keeps only in-frame clonotypes and omits some of them. The repertoire holds 150,000 to 200,000 clones, with about 88% as singletons. The material sequenced was PBMCs. The origin of this receptor is a young man in good health and CMV-seropositive.

CDR3 DNA: TGCAGCGTCATCCGGGACAGGGGGCCCGACGAGCAGTACTTC. It is translated as CSVIRDRGPDEQYF. This chain links TRBV29-1 with TRBJ2-7; 12 bases align to TRBD1. J gave up 5 bases and V 6 bases, and 8 bases lay outside the gene matches. The CDR3 loop spans 14 amino acids. CDR1 SQVTM and CDR2 ANQGSEA come from the germline V gene.